The 17 T cell receptor beta chains listed next were all sequenced from one sample in a study of T cells after yellow fever vaccination. TCRdb redid the calling of the 5' RACE reads with MiXCR, one entry per CDR3 protein. The sample holds around 140,000 distinct CDR3 sequences, about 7% seen once. This sample comprised CD4+ T cells sorted from PBMCs, obtained 10 days after the yellow fever booster vaccination. The receptors derive from a young man who received the YFV17D yellow fever vaccine.

The table lists this clonotype with many counts. The chain combines TRBV19 with TRBJ1-1; 10 bases fit TRBD1. This CDR3 contains 15 residues. V was pared by 7 bases and J by 6 bases, with 11 bases of the junction left unmatched. Germline CDR1 is LNHDA and CDR2 is SQIVND (reference sequence). CDR3 region: CASIRSGDRGAEAFF. The DNA of the CDR3 is TGTGCCAGTATCCGAAGCGGGGACAGGGGCGCTGAAGCTTTCTTT.

This clonotype was picked up many times. This sequence joins TRBV10-1 and TRBJ1-2; the match to TRBD1 covers 11 bases. This CDR3 has 13 amino acids. V shed 6 bases, J shed 8 bases, and the junction held 5 bases outside the gene matches. Germline CDR1 WNHNN, CDR2 SYGVQD (reference sequence). CDR3 sequence reads: CASSAGTGGGYTF. The DNA for the CDR3 is TGCGCCAGCAGCGCCGGGACAGGGGGAGGCTACACCTTC.

This clonotype was seen at least ten times. The rearrangement uses TRBV6-2 or TRBV6-3 and TRBJ2-7; D assignment may be TRBD1 or TRBD2 (5 bases each). V lost 6 bases and J lost 4, with 19 bases in between. Germline CDR1 and CDR2: MNHEY and SVGEGT. CDR3 length equals 15 residues. The CDR3 sequence: CASRPLGTRAYEQYF. The CDR3 DNA sequence: TGTGCCAGCAGACCTTTAGGGACGCGGGCGTACGAGCAGTACTTC.

This clonotype has ten or more counts. V is TRBV20-1 and J is TRBJ2-2; unclear D gene. CDR1 and CDR2 from the germline V gene are DFQATT and SNEGSKA (reference sequence). This CDR3 contains 13 residues. Trimming took 5 bases from V and 4 from J, leaving 11 bases between them. Here the CDR3 DNA reads TGCAGTGCTCCAGGTTGGAGCACCGGGGAGCTGTTTTTT. Its translation is CSAPGWSTGELFF.

This clonotype was counted many times. The chain is built from TRBV2 and TRBJ2-5; D ambiguous. Germline V gene data show CDR1 as SNHLY and CDR2 as FYNNEI. Deletions cut 4 bases from V and 1 base from J, with 7 bases between. This CDR3 region has 13 residues. CDR3 sequence (DNA): TGTGCCAGCAGTGTACAGATCCAAGAGACCCAGTACTTC. Amino acids: CASSVQIQETQYF. Full variable domain (missing parts from reference TRBV2 and TRBJ2-5): EPEVTQTPSHQVTQMGQEVILRCVPISNHLYFYWYRQILGQKVEFLVSFYNNEISEKSEIFDDQFSVERPDGSNFTLKIRSTKLEDSAMYFCASSVQIQETQYFGPGTRLLVL.

This clonotype was observed many times. V usage is TRBV11-2 and J usage is TRBJ1-4, with a weak D call TRBD1 (5 bases). Germline loops: CDR1 SGHAT, CDR2 FQNNGV. This CDR3 contains 15 residues. V was clipped by 1 base and J by 5 bases, with 11 bases between them. CDR3 in amino acids: CASSLGGASNEKLFF. In nucleotides, the CDR3 is TGTGCCAGCAGCTTAGGAGGGGCTTCGAATGAAAAACTGTTTTTT.

This clonotype appeared many times. The junction differs from germline at one of its ends, possibly a read error. The chain links TRBV7-8 to TRBJ2-1; possible D gene TRBD1, 6 bases. Per the germline V gene, CDR1 is SGHVS and CDR2 is FQNEAQ. The CDR3 length is 12 residues. In DNA, the CDR3 is TGTGCCAGCAGCTACGAGTGGGGGACATCATACTTC. It encodes CASSYEWGTSYF.

The table lists this clonotype with many counts. V and J are TRBV5-5 and TRBJ2-5; 9 bases line up with TRBD2. The CDR3 contains 15 residues. Germline lookup yields CDR1 SGHKS and CDR2 YYEKEE (reference sequence). Trimming at V came to 3 bases and at J to 1 base, leaving 4 bases not matched to a gene. The DNA of the CDR3 is TGTGCCAGCAGCTATCTAGCGGGACCCCAAGAGACCCAGTACTTC. Translating it yields CASSYLAGPQETQYF.

This clonotype was observed at least ten times. The chain uses TRBV11-3 and TRBJ2-3; 7 nucleotides match TRBD1. The CDR3 is made up of 13 amino acids. J lost 4 bases, V lost 6 bases, and 4 bases had no gene match. The germline gives CDR1 SGHNT, CDR2 YENEEA. This chain's CDR3 is CASRPTGSDTQYF. CDR3 coding DNA: TGTGCCAGCAGACCGACAGGGTCAGATACGCAGTATTTT.

This clonotype was picked up many times. The chain links TRBV25-1 to TRBJ2-1; maybe TRBD1 (6 bases). Germline V gives CDR1 MGHDK, CDR2 SYGVNS. The CDR3 loop spans 15 amino acids. V was pared by 7 bases and J by 4 bases, with 17 bases between. CDR3 bases: TGTGCCAGCACCAATAAGGACAGATCATACAATGAGCAGTTCTTC. It translates to CASTNKDRSYNEQFF.

The sample holds many counts of this clonotype. The V call is TRBV12-3 or TRBV12-4, the J call TRBJ2-7; D is tentatively TRBD1 or TRBD2 (5 bases each). With 5 bases removed from V and 6 bases from J, the gap between germline ends came to 8 bases. The CDR3 extends over 11 amino acids. This CDR3 reads CASSKGSEQYF. The CDR3 DNA sequence: TGTGCCAGCAGTAAGGGGAGCGAGCAGTACTTC.

This clonotype was recorded many times. The chain uses TRBV28 and TRBJ2-5, with a possible D match to TRBD1 (5 bases). The CDR3 has 14 residues. V lost 3 bases to trimming and J lost 7 bases, with 15 bases between them. CDR1 MDHEN and CDR2 SYDVKM come from the germline V gene. For the CDR3, the DNA is TGTGCCAGCAGTTTTCAGAGACAGACTGGGACCCAGTACTTC. It encodes CASSFQRQTGTQYF.

This clonotype was recorded at least ten times. V usage is TRBV29-1 and J usage is TRBJ1-1, with 10 bases fitting TRBD1. The CDR3 covers 14 residues. Germline V gives CDR1 SQVTM, CDR2 ANQGSEA. The V segment lost 6 bases and the J segment 5 bases; nucleotides outside the gene matches: 9. The CDR3 spells CSVLRDRGSTEAFF. The CDR3 region has the DNA TGCAGCGTCCTCCGGGACAGGGGAAGTACTGAAGCTTTCTTT.

This clonotype was seen repeatedly, ten times or more. The rearrangement uses TRBV10-3 and TRBJ2-3, with unresolved D. This CDR3 contains 11 residues. Trimming stripped 3 bases from V and 6 bases from J, with 4 bases between. Germline values: CDR1 ENHRY, CDR2 SYGVKD. The CDR3 coding sequence is TGTGCCATCAGTGATGGGGATACGCAGTATTTT. This translates into CAISDGDTQYF.

This clonotype was observed many times. The CDR3 DNA reads as TGTGCCAGCAGCCACGCCCCGGGACAAGGGAACACTGAAGCTTTCTTT. Its protein product is CASSHAPGQGNTEAFF. The chain couples TRBV4-2 to TRBJ1-1, with D possibly TRBD1 on 6 matching bases. V was cut by 3 bases and J by 1 base, with 15 bases left in between. CDR1 and CDR2 from the germline V gene are LGHNA and YNFKEQ. The CDR3 contains 16 residues.

In its sample, this clonotype was seen many times. The gene calls are TRBV20-1 and TRBJ2-6; a possible D gene is TRBD1 (6 bases). CDR1 and CDR2 from the germline V gene are DFQATT and SNEGSKA (reference sequence). The CDR3 contains 16 residues. The V end was cut by 6 bases, the J end by 0 bases, with 15 bases between. The CDR3 region is CSAEQGYHSGANVLTF. The CDR3 nucleotides are TGCAGTGCAGAACAGGGATACCACTCTGGGGCCAACGTCCTGACTTTC.

In its sample, this clonotype was seen many times. The chain couples TRBV6-2 or TRBV6-3 to TRBJ2-5, with D perhaps matching TRBD1 or TRBD2 (6 bases each). CDR1 MNHEY and CDR2 SVGEGT come from the germline V gene. This CDR3 spans 14 amino acids. With 6 bases removed from V and 0 bases from J, the gap between germline ends came to 11 bases. DNA for the CDR3: TGTGCCAGCAGCTTCGGGGGCAACCAAGAGACCCAGTACTTC. Translated: CASSFGGNQETQYF.